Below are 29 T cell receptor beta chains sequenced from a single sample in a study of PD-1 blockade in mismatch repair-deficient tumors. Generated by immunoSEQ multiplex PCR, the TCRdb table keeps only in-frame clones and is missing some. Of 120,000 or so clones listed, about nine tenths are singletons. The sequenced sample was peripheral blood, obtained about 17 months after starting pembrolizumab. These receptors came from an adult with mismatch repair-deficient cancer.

The CDR3: CASSLGGLAGNTGELFF. The CDR3 DNA sequence: TGTGCCAGCAGCCTAGGCGGACTAGCGGGCAACACCGGGGAGCTGTTTTTT. The genes are TRBV7-9 and TRBJ2-2; 11 nucleotides align to TRBD2. The CDR3 is 17 residues long. The V and J ends lost 5 bases and 2 bases, in that order; junction bases with no gene match: 7. CDR1 is SEHNR, CDR2 FQNEAQ, per germline (reference sequence).

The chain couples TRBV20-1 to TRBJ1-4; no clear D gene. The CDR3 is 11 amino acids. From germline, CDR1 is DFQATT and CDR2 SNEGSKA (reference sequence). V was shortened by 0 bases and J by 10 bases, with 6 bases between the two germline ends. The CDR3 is CSARDRVKLFF. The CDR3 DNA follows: TGCAGTGCTAGAGATCGGGTAAAACTGTTTTTT.

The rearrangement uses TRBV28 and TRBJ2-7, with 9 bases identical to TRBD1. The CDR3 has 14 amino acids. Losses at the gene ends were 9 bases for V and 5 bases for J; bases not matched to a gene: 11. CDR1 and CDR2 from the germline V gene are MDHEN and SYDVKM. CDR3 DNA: TGTGCCAGTAAAACAGGGGGCGAGTTCCACGAGCAGTACTTC. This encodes CASKTGGEFHEQYF.

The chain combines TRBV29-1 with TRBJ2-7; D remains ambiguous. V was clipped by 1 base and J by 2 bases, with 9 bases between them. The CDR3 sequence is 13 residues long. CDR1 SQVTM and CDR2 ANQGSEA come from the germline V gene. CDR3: CSVEGGTPYEQYF. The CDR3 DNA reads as TGCAGCGTTGAAGGTGGAACTCCCTACGAGCAGTACTTC.

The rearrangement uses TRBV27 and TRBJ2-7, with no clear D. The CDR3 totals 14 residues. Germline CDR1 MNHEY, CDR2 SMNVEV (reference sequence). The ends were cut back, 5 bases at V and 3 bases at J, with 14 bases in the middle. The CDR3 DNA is TGTGCCAGCAGTCCCCACCTAAAGGACTACGAGCAGTACTTC. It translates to CASSPHLKDYEQYF.

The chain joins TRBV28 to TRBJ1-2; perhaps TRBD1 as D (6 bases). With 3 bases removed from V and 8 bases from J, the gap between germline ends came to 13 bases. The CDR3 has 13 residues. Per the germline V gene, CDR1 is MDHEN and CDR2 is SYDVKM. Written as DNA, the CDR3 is TGTGCCAGCAGTTTGGAAGACAGGTTCGGCTACACCTTC. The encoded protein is CASSLEDRFGYTF.

The CDR3 reads CASSQVIGTFHEQYF. Written as DNA, the CDR3 is TGCGCCAGCAGCCAAGTAATCGGGACATTCCACGAGCAGTACTTC. The chain recombines TRBV4-3 with TRBJ2-7; D perhaps matches TRBD1 (6 bases). The CDR3 is 15 amino acids. Germline V lookup: CDR1 LGHNA, CDR2 YSLEER. With 1 base removed from V and 5 bases from J, the gap between germline ends came to 15 bases.

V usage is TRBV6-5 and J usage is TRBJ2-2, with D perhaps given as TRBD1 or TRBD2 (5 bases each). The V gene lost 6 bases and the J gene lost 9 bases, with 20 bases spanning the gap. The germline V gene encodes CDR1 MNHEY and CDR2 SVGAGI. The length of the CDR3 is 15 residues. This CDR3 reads CASSLGTRSGRELFF. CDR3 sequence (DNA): TGTGCCAGCAGCCTCGGGACCCGATCTGGTAGGGAGCTGTTTTTT.

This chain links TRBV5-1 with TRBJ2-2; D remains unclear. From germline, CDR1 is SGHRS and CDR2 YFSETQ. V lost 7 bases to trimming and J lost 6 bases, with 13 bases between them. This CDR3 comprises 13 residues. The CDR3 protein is CASGDGRPGELFF. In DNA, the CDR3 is TGCGCCAGCGGAGATGGGCGTCCCGGGGAGCTGTTTTTT.

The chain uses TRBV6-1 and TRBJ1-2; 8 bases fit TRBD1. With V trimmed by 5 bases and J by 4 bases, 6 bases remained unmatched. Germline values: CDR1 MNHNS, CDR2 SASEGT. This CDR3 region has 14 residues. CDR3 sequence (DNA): TGTGCCAGCAGTTATCGACAGGGGTCCTATGGCTACACCTTC. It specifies CASSYRQGSYGYTF.

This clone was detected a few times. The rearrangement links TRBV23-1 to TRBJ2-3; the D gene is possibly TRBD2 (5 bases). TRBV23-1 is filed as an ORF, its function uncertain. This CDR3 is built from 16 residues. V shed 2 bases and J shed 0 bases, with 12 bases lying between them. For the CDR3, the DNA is TGCGCCAGCAGTCAACTGGACTCCAATAGCACAGATACGCAGTATTTT. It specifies CASSQLDSNSTDTQYF.

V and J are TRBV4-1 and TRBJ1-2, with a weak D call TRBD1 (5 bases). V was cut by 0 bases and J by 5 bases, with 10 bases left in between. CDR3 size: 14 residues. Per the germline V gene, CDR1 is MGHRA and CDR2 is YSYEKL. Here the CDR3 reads CASSQDRAGYGYTF. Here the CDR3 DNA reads TGCGCCAGCAGCCAAGATAGGGCAGGGTATGGCTACACCTTC.

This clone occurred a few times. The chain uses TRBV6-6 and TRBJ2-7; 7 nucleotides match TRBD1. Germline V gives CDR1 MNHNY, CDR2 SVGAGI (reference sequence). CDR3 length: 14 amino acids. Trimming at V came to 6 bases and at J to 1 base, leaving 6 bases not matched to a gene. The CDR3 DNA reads TGTGCCAGCAGACCCTCGGGACAGTCCTACGAGCAGTACTTC. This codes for CASRPSGQSYEQYF.

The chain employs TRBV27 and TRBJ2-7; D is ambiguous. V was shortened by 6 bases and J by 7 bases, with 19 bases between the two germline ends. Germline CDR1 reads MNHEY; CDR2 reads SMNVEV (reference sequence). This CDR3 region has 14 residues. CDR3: CASRPMSPSREQYF. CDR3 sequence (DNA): TGTGCCAGCAGGCCAATGAGTCCCTCTAGGGAGCAGTACTTC.

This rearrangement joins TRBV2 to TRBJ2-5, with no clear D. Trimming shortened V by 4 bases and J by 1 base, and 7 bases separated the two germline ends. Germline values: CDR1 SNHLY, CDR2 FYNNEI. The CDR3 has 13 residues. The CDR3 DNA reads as TGTGCCAGCAGTGCCCCTCGCCAAGAGACCCAGTACTTC. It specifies CASSAPRQETQYF. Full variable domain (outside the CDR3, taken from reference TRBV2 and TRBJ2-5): EPEVTQTPSHQVTQMGQEVILRCVPISNHLYFYWYRQILGQKVEFLVSFYNNEISEKSEIFDDQFSVERPDGSNFTLKIRSTKLEDSAMYFCASSAPRQETQYFGPGTRLLVL.

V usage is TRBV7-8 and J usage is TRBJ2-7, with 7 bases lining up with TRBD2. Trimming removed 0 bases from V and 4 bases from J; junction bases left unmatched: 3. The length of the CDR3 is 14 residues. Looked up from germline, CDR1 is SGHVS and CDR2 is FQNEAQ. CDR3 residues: CASSLASSGYEQYF. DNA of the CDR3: TGTGCCAGCAGCTTAGCGTCTAGCGGTTACGAGCAGTACTTC. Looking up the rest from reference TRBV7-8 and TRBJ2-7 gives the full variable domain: GAGVSQSPRYKVAKRGQDVALRCDPISGHVSLFWYQQALGQGPEFLTYFQNEAQLDKSGLPSDRFFAERPEGSVSTLKIQRTQQEDSAVYLCASSLASSGYEQYFGPGTRLTVT.

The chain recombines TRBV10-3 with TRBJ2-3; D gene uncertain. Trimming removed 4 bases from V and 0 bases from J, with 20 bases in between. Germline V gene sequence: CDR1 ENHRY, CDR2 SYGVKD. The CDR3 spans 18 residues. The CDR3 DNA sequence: TGTGCCATCAGTGGCCCCGTGGCTACTTATCTTAGCACAGATACGCAGTATTTT. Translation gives CAISGPVATYLSTDTQYF.

CDR3: CASSLVLGVGEKLFF. The CDR3 DNA reads as TGTGCCAGCAGCTTAGTCCTAGGGGTTGGTGAAAAACTGTTTTTT. This sequence joins TRBV7-8 and TRBJ1-4, with D possibly TRBD1 on 5 matching bases. CDR1 is SGHVS, CDR2 FQNEAQ, per germline. CDR3 length: 15 amino acids. V lost 1 base, J lost 7 bases, and 13 bases lay in between.

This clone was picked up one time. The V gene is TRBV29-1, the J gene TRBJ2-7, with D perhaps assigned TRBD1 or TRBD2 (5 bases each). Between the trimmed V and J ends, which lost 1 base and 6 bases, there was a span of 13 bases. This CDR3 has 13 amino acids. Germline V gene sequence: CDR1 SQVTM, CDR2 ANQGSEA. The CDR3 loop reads CSVEGGAHVEQYF. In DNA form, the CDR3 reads TGCAGCGTTGAAGGAGGGGCGCACGTCGAGCAGTACTTC.

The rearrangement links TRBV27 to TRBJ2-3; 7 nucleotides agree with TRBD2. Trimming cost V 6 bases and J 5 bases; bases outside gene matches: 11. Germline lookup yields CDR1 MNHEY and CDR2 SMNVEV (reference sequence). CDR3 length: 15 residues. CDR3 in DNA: TGTGCCAGCAGCCCATGGCGGGAGAAGGTAGATACGCAGTATTTT. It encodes CASSPWREKVDTQYF.

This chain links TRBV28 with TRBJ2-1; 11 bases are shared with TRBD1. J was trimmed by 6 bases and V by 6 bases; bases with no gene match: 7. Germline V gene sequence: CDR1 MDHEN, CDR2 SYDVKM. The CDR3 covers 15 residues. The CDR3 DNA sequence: TGTGCCAGCAGCAAAGAGGGACAGGGGGGCAATGAGCAGTTCTTC. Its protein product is CASSKEGQGGNEQFF.

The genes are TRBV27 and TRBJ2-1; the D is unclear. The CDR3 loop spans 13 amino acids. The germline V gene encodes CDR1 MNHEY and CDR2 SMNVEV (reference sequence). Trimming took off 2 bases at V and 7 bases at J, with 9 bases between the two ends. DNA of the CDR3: TGTGCCAGCAGTTTAGGGCTCGGGAATGAGCAGTTCTTC. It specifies CASSLGLGNEQFF.

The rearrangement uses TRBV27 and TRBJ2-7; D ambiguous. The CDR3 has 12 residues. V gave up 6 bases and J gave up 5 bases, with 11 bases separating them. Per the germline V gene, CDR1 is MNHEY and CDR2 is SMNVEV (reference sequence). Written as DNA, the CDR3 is TGTGCCAGCAGCCCCCGCGCGAACGAGCAGTACTTC. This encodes CASSPRANEQYF.

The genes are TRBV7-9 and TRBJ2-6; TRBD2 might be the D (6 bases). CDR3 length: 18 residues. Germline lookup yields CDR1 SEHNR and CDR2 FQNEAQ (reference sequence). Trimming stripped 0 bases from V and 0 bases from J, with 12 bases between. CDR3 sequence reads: CASSLAWTTSSGANVLTF. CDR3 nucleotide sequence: TGTGCCAGCAGCTTAGCGTGGACTACGAGCTCTGGGGCCAACGTCCTGACTTTC. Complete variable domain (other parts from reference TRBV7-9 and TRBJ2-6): DTGVSQNPRHKITKRGQNVTFRCDPISEHNRLYWYRQTLGQGPEFLTYFQNEAQLEKSRLLSDRFSAERPKGSFSTLEIQRTEQGDSAMYLCASSLAWTTSSGANVLTFGAGSRLTVL.

CDR3 sequence (DNA): TGTGCCAGCAGTTTACGGTCAGCCGGAATCTCTGGGGCCAACGTCCTGACTTTC. This translates into CASSLRSAGISGANVLTF. The chain combines TRBV28 with TRBJ2-6; the D is unclear. Looked up from germline, CDR1 is MDHEN and CDR2 is SYDVKM. This CDR3 region has 18 residues. V shed 2 bases and J shed 0 bases, with 14 bases lying between them.

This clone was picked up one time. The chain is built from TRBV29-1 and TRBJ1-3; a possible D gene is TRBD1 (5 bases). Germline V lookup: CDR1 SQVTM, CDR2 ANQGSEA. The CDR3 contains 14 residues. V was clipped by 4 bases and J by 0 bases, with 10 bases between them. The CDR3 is CSVAGTSSGNTIYF. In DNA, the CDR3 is TGCAGCGTTGCAGGGACCAGCTCTGGAAACACCATATATTTT.

CDR3 bases: TGTGCCAGCAGCTTAGGACAGGCGCTAGGGGAGGCGGCCCAGTACTTC. Amino acid sequence: CASSLGQALGEAAQYF. The chain carries TRBV11-2 and TRBJ2-5; D tentatively reads TRBD1 or TRBD2 (6 bases each). The ends were cut back, 1 base at V and 9 bases at J, with 21 bases in the middle. In germline, CDR1 is SGHAT, CDR2 FQNNGV. The CDR3 is 16 residues long.

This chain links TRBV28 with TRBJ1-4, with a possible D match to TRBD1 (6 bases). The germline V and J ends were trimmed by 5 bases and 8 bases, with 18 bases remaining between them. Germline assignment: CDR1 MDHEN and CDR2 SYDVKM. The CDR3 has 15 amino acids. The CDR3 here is CASSPYPRGIEKLFF. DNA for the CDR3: TGTGCCAGCAGTCCATACCCCAGGGGCATCGAAAAACTGTTTTTT.

The CDR3 is CASSRPSGTGGGGQYF. CDR3 DNA: TGTGCCAGCAGCAGGCCATCCGGGACAGGGGGAGGAGGGCAGTACTTC. This sequence joins TRBV7-9 and TRBJ2-7, with TRBD1 matching 11 bases. The V segment lost 5 bases and the J segment 9 bases; nucleotides outside the gene matches: 15. The CDR3 contains 16 residues. The germline V gene encodes CDR1 SEHNR and CDR2 FQNEAQ (reference sequence).